This T cell receptor (beta chain) emerged from a study of blood T cell repertoires in COVID-19. In the study overall: The analysed material was cDNA or gDNA that came from T cells, B-cell-depleted T cells, or PBMCs.

Clones were sequenced by immunoSEQ multiplex PCR, and TCRdb holds only the in-frame ones, with some missing. The sample consists of 120,000 or so clones, 75% to 85% of them appearing once. Germline V gene sequence: CDR1 KGHSH, CDR2 LQKENI. V was cut by 0 bases and J by 1 base, with 4 bases left in between. The CDR3 sequence is 14 residues long. Sequenced input: peripheral blood. The chain combines TRBV18 with TRBJ1-3; D remains ambiguous. This sequence was found in an older woman with acute or convalescent COVID-19. CDR3 protein: CASSPPRSGNTIYF. Written as DNA, the CDR3 is TGTGCCAGCTCACCACCGAGGTCTGGAAACACCATATATTTT.